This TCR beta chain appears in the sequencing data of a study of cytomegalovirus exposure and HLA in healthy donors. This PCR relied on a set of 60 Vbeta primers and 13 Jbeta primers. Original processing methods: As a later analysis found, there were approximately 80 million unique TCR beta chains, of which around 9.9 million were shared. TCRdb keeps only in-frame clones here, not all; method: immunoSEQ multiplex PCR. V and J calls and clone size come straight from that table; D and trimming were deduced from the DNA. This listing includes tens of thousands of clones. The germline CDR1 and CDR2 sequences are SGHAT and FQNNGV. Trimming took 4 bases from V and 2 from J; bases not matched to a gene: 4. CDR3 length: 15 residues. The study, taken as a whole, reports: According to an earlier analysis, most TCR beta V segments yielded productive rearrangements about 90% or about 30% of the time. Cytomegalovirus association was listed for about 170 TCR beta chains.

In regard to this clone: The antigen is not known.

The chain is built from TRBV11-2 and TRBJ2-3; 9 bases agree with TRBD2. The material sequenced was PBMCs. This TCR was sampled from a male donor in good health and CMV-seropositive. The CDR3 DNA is TGTGCCAGCAGCTCTAGACTAGCGGACACAGATACGCAGTATTTT. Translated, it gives CASSSRLADTDTQYF.